This T cell receptor (beta chain) was identified in a study of cytomegalovirus exposure and HLA in healthy donors (dated by TCRdb to about 2017). Context from the whole study: An earlier analysis of several hundred of the donors reported 250 to 350 Gb of sequence data and around 120 million unique TCR beta sequences obtained from about 179 million T cells. Several DR-DQ haplotypes were treated as single units for association and clustering because of strong linkage in the cohort. The study aimed to test whether signatures of past pathogen exposure could be identified by cataloging public T cell receptors. Typing coverage varied by locus: about 629-640 donors for A, B, C, DRB1 and DQB1; more than 500 for DQA1; more than 600 for DPA1; roughly 470 for DPB1. A later analysis re-examined previously published TCR beta repertoires from several hundred donors and added high-resolution HLA genotyping to investigate patterns of TCR occurrence. To predict cytomegalovirus infection status, the study combined high-throughput TCR immunosequencing, statistical association of individual TCRs with disease status, and machine learning. Along with the approximately 600-subject first cohort, a separate validation cohort of over a hundred different subjects was used. Among the roughly 380 genotyped donors, approximately 82% belonged to the genetic ancestry cluster associated with self-reported Caucasian donors. An early release covering about 600 HLA-typed donors comprised about 300 gigabases of sequencing data and around 85 million unique TCR sequences. All discovery cohort repertoires had been generated on a single sequencing platform. Using immunosequencing, the study profiled T cell repertoires from around 670 subjects and related those repertoires to cytomegalovirus serostatus. Donor age, sex, ethnicity and CMV serostatus were collected together with the repertoire data. Genome-wide SNP genotypes for about 60% of the roughly 700 donors were used in a later genetic analysis, which treated that subset as a discovery cohort. In an earlier analysis of a few hundred of the donors, high-throughput TCR beta sequencing was used to judge whether each TCR beta V gene segment behaved as functional or pseudogenic. Class I and class II HLA loci were covered by the typing at four-digit resolution. On average, over 200,000 unique TCR beta nucleotide sequences were sequenced per donor among 398 genotyped donors of the cohort, with about 17% of those sequences being non-productive. Rather than using new phenotypic data, the later analysis identified candidate immune exposures from TCR beta sequences and from how often those sequences occurred across donors.

Study-wide conclusions, independent of this receptor: A later genetic analysis reported fewer N-insertions in productive TCRs among donors in an Asian-associated ancestry cluster than the roughly 700-donor mean. The presence/absence analyses assumed that sequencing depth was roughly uniform across donors, and that assumption may not be true. Broadly in line with IMGT annotations, most TCR beta V segments showed up in productive rearrangements about 90% or about 30% of the time in an earlier analysis of some 590 of the donors. Some IMGT-functional V segments, including TRBV6-2 and TRBV6-3, could not be distinguished by the 87-base-pair reads and were therefore excluded. Several of the top co-occurrence clusters appeared to be linked to parvovirus B19, influenza, CMV and Epstein-Barr virus, according to a later analysis. At a false discovery rate of 0.05, a later analysis linked 15,000 to 20,000 TCR beta sequences to specific HLA alleles. Because counts were too low, about 18 rarely observed V segments, including chromosome 9 orphons, were excluded from the earlier analysis of 500 to 700 of the donors. In a later analysis, most CMV-associated TCR beta chains were found to appear HLA-restricted, with HLA associations seemingly driven largely by CMV exposure. An association between a missense DCLRE1C variant and V-gene and J-gene trimming of TCR beta chains was found in a later genetic analysis and replicated in an independent cohort. When HLA alleles, especially DR and DQ, strongly co-occurred, attributing TCR associations to individual alleles was difficult. The only immune exposure information available for the cohort was CMV serostatus. Because some donors lacked HLA typing at each locus, the association tests relied only on the typed subset. In a later analysis, the rate of TCR association differed among HLA loci, with DRB1 alleles having the most associated TCRs and HLA-C alleles having the fewest. A total of 164 TCR beta chains were listed by the study as associated with cytomegalovirus. A further reported finding was that TCR beta sequences accurately predicted the HLA-A and HLA-B alleles for most subjects in the first cohort. Most TCR sequences were seen in very few donors, while some public TCRs were found in many individuals. In a later analysis, HLA-associated TCR beta chains were found to be more clonally expanded and to have lower generation probabilities than equally common non-associated chains. This cohort had only TCR beta chains sequenced, and the lack of alpha or paired-chain data limited which features could be detected. In vitro tests confirmed that a few of the cytomegalovirus-associated TCR beta chains recognize cytomegalovirus antigens. It was suggested by the authors that the approach could potentially be generalized to other disease states and immunological phenotypes. Linkage disequilibrium might explain the correlated functional status among segregating V segments, but an unknown experimental factor could not be excluded. A cluster of highly shared sequence variants was judged likely to be a technical artifact of the sequencing pipeline. In both the original and validation cohorts, the classifier was reported to diagnose cytomegalovirus status with high specificity and sensitivity.

Only one count was recorded for this clone. Its specific antigen is unknown. No base quality values were provided; no much bigger clone lies one nucleotide off. Library preparation employed the immunoSEQ multiplex PCR assay. For the multiplex PCR, a mixture combining 60 forward primers for TCR Vbeta segments and 13 reverse primers for TCR Jbeta segments was used. A multiplex PCR assay on genomic DNA amplified the CDR3 region of rearranged TCR beta genes. The Illumina HiSeq System was used to sequence the amplified TCR beta libraries as 87-base-pair reads. The original pipeline was this. In a later analysis, 70 million to 95 million unique TCR beta chains were counted across the 500 to 850 repertoires, and roughly 10 million of these chains were shared by at least two donors. To remove PCR and sequencing errors, raw reads were error-corrected and collapsed into unique sequences using a nearest-neighbor algorithm that merged closely related sequences. Alignment of CDR3 sequences to IMGT reference sequences was used to assign V, D and J gene segments. For a sequence to be retained, at least a six-nucleotide match to both a V gene segment and a J gene segment was required. Rearrangements were classified as productive when the CDR3 lacked stop codons and remained in frame with V and J, and all other rearrangements were classified as non-productive. CDR3 was defined by IMGT convention, running from the second conserved V-encoded cysteine to the conserved J-encoded phenylalanine. Sequences without an unambiguous match to a single V gene segment were excluded from the earlier analysis of about 640 of the donors. In an earlier analysis of some 590 of the donors, a V segment was called functional when productive rearrangements were above 56.7%, and segregating when the standard deviation between donors exceeded 5%. A statistical classification framework was built for diagnosing cytomegalovirus status from the catalog of TCR beta chain sequences. V and J gene assignment, in a later analysis, came from comparing TCR nucleotide sequences with IMGT/GENE-DB human TR gene sequences. The TCRdist pipeline was used in a later analysis to assign CDR3 sequences and most-parsimonious VDJ recombination scenarios. A later analysis defined each TCR beta chain by its CDR3 amino acid sequence plus V-gene family, and excluded reads lacking a unique V-gene family. As a way to deal with suspected cross-contamination and a sequencing artifact, a later analysis dropped under 600 nucleotide sequences that were highly shared and had low generation probability. In a later analysis, a clonal expansion index was calculated for each public chain from normalized within-repertoire ranks of inferred template counts. In a later analysis, generation probabilities were computed with a VDJ recombination model fitted to out-of-frame rearrangements, and the resulting probabilities were checked against IGoR. In a later analysis, TCR-TCR, TCR-HLA and TCR-CMV co-occurrence was scored with hypergeometric tests, and a repertoire-size bias correction was applied to TCR pairs. To estimate false discovery rates, a later analysis permuted the HLA or CMV assignments 20 times. In a later analysis, co-occurring TCRs were grouped using DBSCAN, with TCRdist sequence similarity added in when clustering inside HLA-allele-positive subsets. Repertoires with fewer than 30,000 or more than 120,000 public chains, plus five repertoires with anomalous nucleotide sharing, were excluded from co-occurrence clustering. Held by TCRdb, this immuneACCESS table contains in-frame sequences only and omits some clones. Under half of the omission traces to an unresolved V gene where checked; the cause of the rest is unknown. D and trimming come from the DNA, and the V and J calls and clone size come from that table. The sample table records roughly 100,000 clones; around 69% of these occur just once. Of the sample, roughly 20% falls within the top ten clones.

According to the germline V gene (reference sequence), CDR1 reads GTSNPN and CDR2 reads SVGIG. The CDR3 runs 16 amino acids, cysteine and phenylalanine included. Solely the CDR3 DNA is kept, with 48 bases framed from the first base. From V the trimming removes 3 bases and from J it removes 6 bases, while the gene matches leave 16 bases of the junction unaccounted for. The cohort consisted of 666 healthy bone marrow donors. At the time of sampling, every cohort member was nominally healthy, though immune exposures that went unrecorded were likely present. The donor was CMV seropositive and was included in the group of 290 or so seropositive cohort members. A peripheral blood sample was collected from each donor, and TCR beta sequencing was performed on peripheral blood mononuclear cells. The Qiagen DNeasy Blood Extraction Kit was used to extract genomic DNA from the blood cell samples.

Sample: PBMCs. In this chain, TRBV30 is recombined with TRBJ1-2, with 7 junctional bases fitting TRBD1. The sequence came from a woman aged 55-70 years in good health and CMV-seropositive. CDR3 loop: CAWSPTGAPRSDGYTF. The DNA is TGTGCCTGGAGCCCTACAGGGGCTCCGAGGTCGGATGGCTACACCTTC.